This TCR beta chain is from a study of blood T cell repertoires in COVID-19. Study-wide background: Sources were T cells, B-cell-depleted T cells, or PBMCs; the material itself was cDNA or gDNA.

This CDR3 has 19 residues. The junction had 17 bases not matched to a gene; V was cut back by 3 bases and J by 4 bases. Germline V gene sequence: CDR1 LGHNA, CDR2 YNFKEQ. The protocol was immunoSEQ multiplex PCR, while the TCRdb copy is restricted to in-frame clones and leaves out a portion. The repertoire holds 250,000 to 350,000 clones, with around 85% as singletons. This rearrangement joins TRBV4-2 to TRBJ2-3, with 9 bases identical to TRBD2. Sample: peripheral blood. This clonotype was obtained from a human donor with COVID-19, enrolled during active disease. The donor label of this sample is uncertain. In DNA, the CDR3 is TGTGCCAGCAGCCAGGGACCCAACCCAGGCGGGAGGGCCGCAGATACGCAGTATTTT. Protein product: CASSQGPNPGGRAADTQYF.